The T cell receptor beta chain under discussion was sequenced for a study of T cells expressing NK-cell markers. The germline V gene has CDR1 SQVTM and CDR2 ANQGSEA. This CDR3 has 11 residues. After re-calling the 5' RACE reads, TCRdb lists one entry per CDR3 protein, DNA absent. In total, the table holds fewer than 400,000 distinct CDR3 sequences. The chain is built from TRBV29-1 and TRBJ2-7; TCRdb reports TRBD1, a call that lacks DNA to check it against. The source material was blood T cells: a sorted CD56 or NKG2C T cell subset, CD4+ or CD8+ T cells, or bulk PBMC T cells (not recorded which). The origin of this receptor is a man aged 18 to 69 in good health. The CDR3 protein is CSVGGQGEQYF.